One T cell receptor (beta chain) is described in this entry. This sample stems from a study of blood T cell repertoires in COVID-19. Study in general: Acute and convalescent COVID-19 specimens originated in the United States, Italy and Spain.

This CDR3 comprises 15 residues. V lost 7 bases and J lost 15; bases outside the gene matches: 20. Germline CDR1 reads MNHEY; CDR2 reads SVGAGI. TCRdb keeps only in-frame clones here, not all; method: immunoSEQ multiplex PCR. The sample includes about 190,000 clones, around four fifths of them seen just once. This sequence originates from a woman older than 75 with active or convalescent COVID-19. This rearrangement joins TRBV6-5 to TRBJ2-1, with TRBD1 identical over 8 bases. The sequenced sample consisted of peripheral blood. CDR3 bases: TGTGCCAGCACCCCCGGACAGGGCGGAAGGATTTTGCGGTTCTTC. Translation gives CASTPGQGGRILRFF.